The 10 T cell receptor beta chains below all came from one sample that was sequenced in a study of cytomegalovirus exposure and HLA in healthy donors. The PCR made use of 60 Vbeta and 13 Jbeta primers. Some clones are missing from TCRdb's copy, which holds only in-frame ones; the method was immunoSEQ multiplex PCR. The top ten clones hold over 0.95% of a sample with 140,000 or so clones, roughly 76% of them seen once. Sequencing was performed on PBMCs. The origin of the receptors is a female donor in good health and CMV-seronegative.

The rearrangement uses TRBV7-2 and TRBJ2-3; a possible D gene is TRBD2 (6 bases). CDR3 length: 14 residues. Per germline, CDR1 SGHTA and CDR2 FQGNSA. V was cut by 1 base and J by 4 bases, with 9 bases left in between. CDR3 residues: CASSLGGLSDTQYF. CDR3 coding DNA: TGTGCCAGCAGCTTAGGGGGACTGTCAGATACGCAGTATTTT.

The CDR3 loop is CASSADGGQPQHF. The CDR3 DNA sequence: TGTGCCAGCAGCGCTGACGGGGGTCAGCCCCAGCATTTT. The J gene is TRBJ1-5, the V gene TRBV5-4; D is possibly TRBD1 (5 bases). V gave up 4 bases and J gave up 6 bases, with 11 bases separating them. Germline V lookup: CDR1 SGHNT, CDR2 YYREEE (reference sequence). The CDR3 extends over 13 amino acids.

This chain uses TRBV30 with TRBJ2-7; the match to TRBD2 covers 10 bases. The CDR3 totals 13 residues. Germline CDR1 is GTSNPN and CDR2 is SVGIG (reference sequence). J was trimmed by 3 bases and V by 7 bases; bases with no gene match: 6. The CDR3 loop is CASRTSGFYEQYF. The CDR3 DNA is TGTGCCTCCAGGACTAGCGGATTCTACGAGCAGTACTTC.

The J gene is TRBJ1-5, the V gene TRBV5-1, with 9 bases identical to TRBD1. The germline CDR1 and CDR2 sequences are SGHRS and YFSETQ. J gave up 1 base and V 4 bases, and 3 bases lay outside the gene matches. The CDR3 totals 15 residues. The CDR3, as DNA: TGCGCCAGCAGCCCAGGGACAGGGAGCAATCAGCCCCAGCATTTT. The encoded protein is CASSPGTGSNQPQHF.

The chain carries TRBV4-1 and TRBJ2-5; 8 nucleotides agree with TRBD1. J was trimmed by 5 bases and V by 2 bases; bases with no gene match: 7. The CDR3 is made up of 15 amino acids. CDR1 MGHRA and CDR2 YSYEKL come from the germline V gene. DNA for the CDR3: TGCGCCAGCAGCCAAATACAGGGGGGCGGGGAGACCCAGTACTTC. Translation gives CASSQIQGGGETQYF.

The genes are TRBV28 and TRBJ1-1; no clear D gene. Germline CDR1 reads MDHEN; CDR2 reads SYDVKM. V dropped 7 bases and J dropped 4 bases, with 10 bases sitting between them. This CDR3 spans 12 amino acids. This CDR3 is CASTPIGTEAFF. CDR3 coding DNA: TGTGCCAGCACTCCGATCGGCACTGAAGCTTTCTTT.

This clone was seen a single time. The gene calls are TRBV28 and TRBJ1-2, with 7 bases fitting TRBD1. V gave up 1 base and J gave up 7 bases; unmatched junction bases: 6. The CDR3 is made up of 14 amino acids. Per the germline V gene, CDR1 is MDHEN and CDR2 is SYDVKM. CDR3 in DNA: TGTGCCAGCAGTTTATCAGGAGGGGGCGGTGGCTACACCTTC. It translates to CASSLSGGGGGYTF.

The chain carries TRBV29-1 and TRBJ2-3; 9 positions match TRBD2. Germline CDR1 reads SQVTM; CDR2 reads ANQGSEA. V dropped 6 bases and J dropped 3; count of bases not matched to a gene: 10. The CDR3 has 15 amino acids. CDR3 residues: CSVEGREGITDTQYF. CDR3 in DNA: TGCAGCGTCGAGGGGCGGGAGGGCATAACAGATACGCAGTATTTT.

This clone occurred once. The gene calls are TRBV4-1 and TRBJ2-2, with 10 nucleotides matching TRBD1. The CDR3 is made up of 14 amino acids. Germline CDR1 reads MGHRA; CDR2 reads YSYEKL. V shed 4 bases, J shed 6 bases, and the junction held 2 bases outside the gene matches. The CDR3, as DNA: TGCGCCAGCAGCCCAGGGACAGGGGCCGGGGAGCTGTTTTTT. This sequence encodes CASSPGTGAGELFF.

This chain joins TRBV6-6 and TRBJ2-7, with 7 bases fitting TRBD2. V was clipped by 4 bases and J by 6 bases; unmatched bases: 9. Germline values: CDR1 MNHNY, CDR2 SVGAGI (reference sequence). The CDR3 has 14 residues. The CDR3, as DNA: TGTGCCAGCAGTTCCCCGAGGACTAGTTCCGAGCAGTACTTC. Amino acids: CASSSPRTSSEQYF.